This T cell receptor (beta chain) was profiled in a study of blood T cell repertoires in COVID-19. About the research overall: The study drew acute and convalescent COVID-19 samples from the United States, Italy and Spain. PBMCs, B-cell-depleted T cells, or T cells were the source of the cDNA or gDNA that made up the material.

As handled by the study authors: Quantification of nucleated cells was approximated via reference gene primer amplification. Clones were sequenced by immunoSEQ multiplex PCR, and TCRdb holds only the in-frame ones, with some missing. V and J calls plus clone size are reproduced from that table; the DNA served to infer D and trimming. This table holds more than 110,000 clones, roughly 89% found once. The CDR3 consists of 15 residues. With 7 bases clipped from V and 4 bases from J, the junction kept 11 bases outside the gene matches. The germline V gene encodes CDR1 SGHDN and CDR2 FVKESK. Sequenced sample: peripheral blood. The sequence was collected from a man between 60 and 75 years old with active or convalescent COVID-19. The rearrangement joins TRBV14 to TRBJ2-5, with 8 positions matching TRBD1. The CDR3 reads CASIASDRDPETQYF. CDR3 nucleotides: TGTGCCAGCATAGCTTCGGACAGGGATCCAGAGACCCAGTACTTC.